Following are 2 T cell receptor beta chains from one sample sequenced in a study of human T cells and chemical hapten exposure. As for time point: patch test 1, 2 weeks after DPC sensitization. Indicated treatment: therapeutic diphenylcyclopropenone sensitization with weekly scalp DPC. TCRdb processed the RACE reads anew with MiXCR; each CDR3 protein has one entry. The sample includes 380,000 or so distinct CDR3 sequences, about 4.8% of them seen just once. This sample comprised whole blood, obtained in connection with sensitization to the hapten diphenylcyclopropenone (DPC). The source is a woman aged 45 to 65 with alopecia areata. Some clones in this sample may be carry-over from other donors' samples.

This clonotype was seen repeatedly, ten times or more. The chain links TRBV7-2 to TRBJ1-1; possible D gene TRBD1, 6 bases. Germline CDR1 SGHTA, CDR2 FQGNSA. The V end lost 1 base, the J end lost 4 bases, and 16 bases lay between the germline ends. The CDR3 spans 16 residues. The CDR3 sequence is CASSLGGAGAVTEAFF. CDR3 bases: TGTGCCAGCAGCTTAGGAGGCGCGGGGGCGGTCACTGAAGCTTTCTTT.

This clonotype was seen more than once but under ten times. This chain joins TRBV25-1 and TRBJ1-3, with 9 positions matching TRBD1. The V gene's germline CDR1 is MGHDK and CDR2 SYGVNS. The CDR3 sequence is 16 residues long. The V segment lost 2 bases and the J segment 5 bases; nucleotides outside the gene matches: 7. CDR3 in amino acids: CASSENVGQGRNTIYF. CDR3 sequence (DNA): TGTGCCAGCAGTGAAAACGTCGGACAGGGGAGAAACACCATATATTTT.